The clone carrying this T cell receptor (beta chain) was seen a handful of times. What it recognizes is unknown. CDR1 and CDR2 (germline): PRHDT, FYEKMQ (reference sequence). CDR3 length: 15 amino acids. V shed 5 bases and J 3 bases; nucleotides not matched to a gene: 8. The record originates from a study of post-analysis software for immune sequencing data. Unique molecular identifiers had been added to the TCR beta cDNA libraries. TCRdb fed the PCR reads into MiXCR, producing one record per CDR3 protein. The profile shows roughly 540,000 distinct CDR3 sequences, approximately 31% of them singletons. Study outcomes and limitations: TRBV5-6, TRBV5-1 and TRBV20-1 belonged to a set of about five TRBV segments that were more frequent in patients than controls.

The specimen was blood. This clonotype was sampled from a girl aged 2-17 years with multiple sclerosis. This chain joins TRBV13 and TRBJ2-7, with 9 bases identical to TRBD2. For the CDR3, the DNA is TGTGCCAGCAGCCCAATAGCGGGGGAGAACTACGAGCAGTACTTC. Its protein product is CASSPIAGENYEQYF.